This TCR beta chain was observed in a study of human T cells and chemical hapten exposure. For the study at large: Patch tests applied 0.01% DPC to the upper back and were scored after 6 days.

This clonotype was found many times. This CDR3 region has 14 residues. Trimming pared 0 bases from V and 7 bases from J, leaving 14 bases between. The V gene's germline CDR1 is SQVTM and CDR2 ANQGSEA. TCRdb fed the RACE reads into MiXCR, producing one record per CDR3 protein. The sample yields about 84,000 distinct CDR3 sequences, more than 9% seen once. Noted time point: patch test 2, 6 weeks after DPC sensitization. Treatment of the sample: therapeutic diphenylcyclopropenone sensitization with weekly scalp DPC. Donors were 18 to 70-year-old alopecia patients suitable for DPC. The V and J genes are TRBV29-1 and TRBJ2-3, with D possibly TRBD2 on 5 matching bases. This TCR derives from a woman in her forties or fifties with alopecia areata. Some clones in this sample may be carry-over from other donors' samples. The sample was whole blood, taken in connection with sensitization to the hapten diphenylcyclopropenone (DPC). In DNA form, the CDR3 reads TGCAGCGTTGAAGATCCCTCTACTAGGAATACGCAGTATTTT. It is translated as CSVEDPSTRNTQYF.